These 13 T cell receptor beta chains share one sample of origin, sequenced in a study of post-analysis software for immune sequencing data. Their target antigens are unknown. Unique molecular identifiers were present in the TCR beta cDNA libraries. TCRdb re-derived calls from the PCR reads in MiXCR, one entry per CDR3 protein. The sample has 700,000 to 800,000 distinct CDR3 sequences, just under 30% seen once; the top ten hold approximately 0.55%. General study results and limits: A few TRBV segments, TRBV5-6, TRBV5-1 and TRBV20-1 among them, were found more frequent in patients than controls.

Sequencing was carried out using blood. These TCRs come from a girl aged 10 to 17 with multiple sclerosis.

Only a few counts were recorded for this clonotype. V and J are TRBV5-5 and TRBJ2-5; D not resolved. Germline CDR1 SGHKS, CDR2 YYEKEE (reference sequence). Deletions cut 4 bases from V and 4 bases from J, with 5 bases between. The CDR3 totals 11 residues. The DNA for the CDR3 is TGTGCCAGCAGCATGACAGAGACCCAGTACTTC. Its translation: CASSMTETQYF. The full variable domain, completed using reference TRBV5-5 and TRBJ2-5, is DAGVTQSPTHLIKTRGQQVTLRCSPISGHKSVSWYQQVLGQGPQFIFQYYEKEERGRGNFPDRFSARQFPNYSSELNVNALLLGDSALYLCASSMTETQYFGPGTRLLVL.

Many counts were recorded for this clonotype. As DNA, the CDR3 is TGCGCCAGCAGCCGCACGGGGACAGGGGACAGCACAGATACGCAGTATTTT. It specifies CASSRTGTGDSTDTQYF. J is TRBJ2-3 and V is TRBV4-1, with 10 bases identical to TRBD1. The J segment lost 0 bases and the V segment lost 4 bases, leaving 7 bases of the junction unmatched. This CDR3 has 17 residues. Germline V gene lookup returns CDR1 MGHRA and CDR2 YSYEKL.

J is TRBJ2-7 and V is TRBV28; D is undetermined. The V and J ends lost 3 bases and 11 bases respectively, with 14 bases between them. The CDR3 consists of 12 residues. Germline V gives CDR1 MDHEN, CDR2 SYDVKM. The CDR3 DNA reads as TGTGCCAGCAGTTTCGGCGGTGTTCTAGAGTACTTC. Protein product: CASSFGGVLEYF.

V is TRBV29-1 and J is TRBJ2-7; TRBD2 matches 9 bases. Germline assignment: CDR1 SQVTM and CDR2 ANQGSEA. The CDR3 loop spans 14 amino acids. J was trimmed by 3 bases and V by 5 bases; bases with no gene match: 8. CDR3 in amino acids: CSVPGSAGGYEQYF. CDR3 nucleotide sequence: TGCAGCGTTCCCGGGTCAGCGGGAGGCTACGAGCAGTACTTC.

The chain has TRBV6-5 and TRBJ2-1; D may be TRBD2 (7 bases). V lost 4 bases and J 6 bases, leaving 13 bases between the germline ends. CDR1 is MNHEY, CDR2 SVGAGI, per germline. The CDR3 covers 14 residues. CDR3 protein: CASSLQGGANEQFF. The CDR3 DNA sequence: TGTGCCAGCAGTTTACAGGGAGGGGCCAATGAGCAGTTCTTC.

This sequence joins TRBV29-1 and TRBJ1-5; D is unresolved. Germline V CDR1 and CDR2: SQVTM, ANQGSEA. Trimming left V 0 bases short and J 0 bases short, with 3 bases between. The CDR3 contains 13 residues. CDR3 region: CSVEESSNQPQHF. CDR3 nucleotides: TGCAGCGTTGAAGAATCTAGCAATCAGCCCCAGCATTTT.

This clonotype occurred a few times. This chain links TRBV28 with TRBJ2-6; 7 bases map to TRBD2. Unmatched junction bases numbered 1, after V lost 3 bases and J lost 2 bases. The CDR3 runs to 15 residues. Germline V gene lookup returns CDR1 MDHEN and CDR2 SYDVKM. CDR3 sequence (DNA): TGTGCCAGCAGTTTCCGGGGGGCTGGGGCCAACGTCCTGACTTTC. This codes for CASSFRGAGANVLTF.

The rearrangement links TRBV6-5 to TRBJ1-1; D remains ambiguous. The CDR3 extends over 15 amino acids. With 0 bases removed from V and 1 base from J, the gap between germline ends came to 9 bases. Germline lookup yields CDR1 MNHEY and CDR2 SVGAGI. CDR3 nucleotide sequence: TGTGCCAGCAGTTACTCGAGGGCGCAGAACACTGAAGCTTTCTTT. It encodes CASSYSRAQNTEAFF.

This clonotype has just a few counts. The J gene is TRBJ2-3, the V gene TRBV20-1, with 12 bases that match TRBD2. CDR1 is DFQATT and CDR2 is SNEGSKA in the germline V gene (reference sequence). CDR3 length: 20 residues. The trim removed 0 bases at V and 3 bases at J, leaving 16 bases unmatched. CDR3 region: CSARDLRTSGAVGRTDTQYF. CDR3 DNA sequence: TGCAGTGCTAGAGATCTTAGGACTAGCGGGGCCGTAGGTAGAACAGATACGCAGTATTTT.

The chain uses TRBV24-1 and TRBJ2-7; D gene uncertain. Germline CDR1 KGHDR, CDR2 SFDVKD. The CDR3 spans 11 residues. V gave up 6 bases and J gave up 7 bases, with 9 bases separating them. The CDR3 coding sequence is TGTGCCACCAGTCTGGGGTGGGAGCAGTACTTC. Protein sequence: CATSLGWEQYF.

This chain connects TRBV27 to TRBJ2-3; TRBD1 might be the D (6 bases). V lost 0 bases and J 0 bases, leaving 10 bases between the germline ends. Germline CDR1 is MNHEY and CDR2 is SMNVEV (reference sequence). The CDR3 contains 16 residues. For the CDR3, the DNA is TGTGCCAGCAGTTTATCAGGACAGCTTAGCACAGATACGCAGTATTTT. Translating gives CASSLSGQLSTDTQYF.

CDR3 in DNA: TGTGCCAGCAGCCATACAGGGGCAGGAGGGTACAATGAGCAGTTCTTC. Translated: CASSHTGAGGYNEQFF. The chain couples TRBV5-4 to TRBJ2-1, with D possibly TRBD1 on 7 matching bases. Germline V gene sequence: CDR1 SGHNT, CDR2 YYREEE (reference sequence). This CDR3 contains 16 residues. Trimming took 4 bases from V and 4 from J, leaving 18 bases between them.

The chain carries TRBV7-9 and TRBJ2-5, with 9 positions matching TRBD2. The junction had 0 bases not matched to a gene; V was cut back by 0 bases and J by 1 base. The CDR3 length is 15 residues. Germline CDR1 reads SEHNR; CDR2 reads FQNEAQ (reference sequence). CDR3 coding DNA: TGTGCCAGCAGCTTAGCGACTAGCGGCCAAGAGACCCAGTACTTC. It translates to CASSLATSGQETQYF.